This T cell receptor (beta chain) was captured by sequencing in a study of CD8+ T cells in alopecia areata. Broader study findings: Many expanded lesional clones persisted in scalp and blood during tofacitinib.

Treatment given: oral pan-JAK inhibitor, 5-10 mg twice daily. Obtained from alopecia areata patients were lesional scalp punch biopsies along with peripheral blood. The sequencing template was cDNA reverse transcribed from extracted RNA. Here immunoSEQ multiplex PCR was the method, and the copy in TCRdb shows in-frame clones only, minus some. This sample has about 110,000 clones, with approximately 55% found just once. A word on this clone: The antigen remains unidentified.

The CDR3 contains 17 residues. CDR1 and CDR2 from the germline V gene are LGHNA and YSLEER. V dropped 0 bases and J dropped 4; count of bases not matched to a gene: 6. V and J are TRBV4-3 and TRBJ2-2; 9 bases are a match to TRBD2. The input for sequencing was CD4+ T cells sorted from blood, taken at week 24, from a patient treated with tofacitinib. The TCR comes from a human donor with alopecia areata. The CDR3 DNA reads as TGCGCCAGCAGCCAAGATAGCAGGACTAGCGTCACCGGGGAGCTGTTTTTT. Amino acid sequence: CASSQDSRTSVTGELFF.